Shown below are 2 T cell receptor beta chains from a single sample sequenced in a study of blood T cell repertoires in COVID-19. Clones were read by immunoSEQ multiplex PCR, and TCRdb kept only the in-frame ones, dropping some. The sample yields some 100,000 clones, around 90% seen once. Sequenced sample: peripheral blood. These receptors were taken from an older woman with acute or convalescent COVID-19.

V usage is TRBV19 and J usage is TRBJ2-2, with TRBD2 identical over 7 bases. The junction had 12 bases not matched to a gene; V was cut back by 10 bases and J by 7 bases. Looked up from germline, CDR1 is LNHDA and CDR2 is SQIVND (reference sequence). CDR3 length: 14 amino acids. CDR3 residues: CATQTSWLLGELFF. The CDR3 DNA reads TGTGCCACCCAGACTAGCTGGTTACTCGGGGAGCTGTTTTTT. Looking up the rest from reference TRBV19 and TRBJ2-2 gives the full variable domain: DGGITQSPKYLFRKEGQNVTLSCEQNLNHDAMYWYRQDPGQGLRLIYYSQIVNDFQKGDIAEGYSVSREKKESFPLTVTSAQKNPTAFYLCATQTSWLLGELFFGEGSRLTVL.

The chain is built from TRBV7-3 and TRBJ2-7; 11 positions match TRBD1. The CDR3 loop spans 16 amino acids. With 5 bases clipped from V and 3 bases from J, the junction kept 9 bases outside the gene matches. The germline V gene encodes CDR1 SGHTA and CDR2 FQGTGA. Written as DNA, the CDR3 is TGTGCCAGCAGCCCGGACAGGGGGCGCCCATTCTACGAGCAGTACTTC. Protein: CASSPDRGRPFYEQYF.